Below are 11 T cell receptor beta chains sequenced from a single sample in a study of response to subunit inactivated influenza vaccine. TCRdb re-called the RT-PCR reads through MiXCR, storing one row per CDR3 protein. The table lists hundreds of thousands of distinct CDR3 sequences, approximately 15% of them singletons. The sequencing used CD4+ T cells sorted from PBMCs, collected around 25 months after vaccination. These receptors all stem from a man aged 50 to 69 who received an inactivated influenza vaccine.

This clonotype showed up just a few times. The chain is built from TRBV27 and TRBJ2-7; the match to TRBD1 covers 7 bases. Germline V CDR1 and CDR2: MNHEY, SMNVEV (reference sequence). V trimming: 5 bases; J trimming: 7 bases; junction bases outside the gene matches: 14. CDR3 length: 15 amino acids. The CDR3 sequence is CASSTSGGNSREQYF. In DNA form, the CDR3 reads TGTGCCAGCAGTACCTCAGGGGGAAATTCAAGGGAGCAGTACTTC.

In its sample, this clonotype was seen a few times. CDR3 nucleotide sequence: TGTGCCAGCAGCTTAGGGTTTAGAGGAACAGGGCCTCGCTCCAGCTCCTACGAGCAGTACTTC. As protein: CASSLGFRGTGPRSSSYEQYF. The rearrangement uses TRBV11-1 and TRBJ2-7, with D possibly being TRBD1 (6 bases). Between the trimmed V and J ends, which lost 1 base and 0 bases, there was a span of 28 bases. The CDR3 length is 21 residues. Per germline, CDR1 SGHAT and CDR2 FQDESV (reference sequence).

This clonotype was counted only a few times. The chain is built from TRBV7-2 and TRBJ1-6; D unresolved. CDR3 size: 15 residues. Germline CDR1 reads SGHTA; CDR2 reads FQGNSA. The germline V and J ends were trimmed by 1 base and 9 bases, with 13 bases remaining between them. The CDR3 here is CASSLVLGGLSPLHF. The CDR3 DNA reads TGTGCCAGCAGCTTAGTTTTGGGAGGGCTTTCACCCCTCCACTTT.

The V gene is TRBV20-1, the J gene TRBJ2-1; D might be TRBD1 (7 bases). The germline CDR1 and CDR2 sequences are DFQATT and SNEGSKA (reference sequence). Trimming shortened V by 0 bases and J by 8 bases, and 14 bases separated the two germline ends. The CDR3 has 14 amino acids. The CDR3, as DNA: TGCAGTGCTAGAGAACCAACCAGGGGGGATGAGCAGTTCTTC. Amino acid sequence: CSAREPTRGDEQFF.

Ten or more counts support this clonotype. J is TRBJ1-2 and V is TRBV29-1; D uncertain. CDR3 length equals 11 residues. The V end was cut by 5 bases, the J end by 4 bases, with 8 bases between. Per the germline V gene, CDR1 is SQVTM and CDR2 is ANQGSEA. As DNA, the CDR3 is TGCAGCGTTAGCAGCTTCTATGGCTACACCTTC. This sequence encodes CSVSSFYGYTF.

This clonotype came up a few times. The chain combines TRBV20-1 with TRBJ1-5, with 7 bases matching TRBD1. Germline assignment: CDR1 DFQATT and CDR2 SNEGSKA (reference sequence). CDR3 length: 13 amino acids. The V segment lost 5 bases and the J segment 6 bases; nucleotides outside the gene matches: 7. The CDR3 reads CSARTGVRQPQHF. In nucleotides, the CDR3 is TGCAGTGCTCGTACAGGGGTGCGTCAGCCCCAGCATTTT.

This clonotype was observed many times. This sequence joins TRBV27 and TRBJ2-3; D possibly uses TRBD1 or TRBD2 (5 bases each). V shed 0 bases and J shed 3 bases, with 10 bases lying between them. The CDR3 loop spans 15 amino acids. The germline gives CDR1 MNHEY, CDR2 SMNVEV (reference sequence). CDR3 in DNA: TGTGCCAGCAGTTTATCGAATGGGGGAACAGATACGCAGTATTTT. Translating it yields CASSLSNGGTDTQYF.

This clonotype turned up a few times. This CDR3 reads CASSKKKTAYGYTF. CDR3 nucleotides: TGTGCCAGCAGTAAAAAAAAGACGGCCTATGGCTACACCTTC. This rearrangement joins TRBV2 to TRBJ1-2; D remains ambiguous. V gave up 5 bases and J gave up 4 bases, with 14 bases separating them. Per the germline V gene, CDR1 is SNHLY and CDR2 is FYNNEI. There are 14 residues in the CDR3.

This clonotype was observed a handful of times. This chain joins TRBV7-8 and TRBJ1-1, with 8 nucleotides matching TRBD1. Germline CDR1 is SGHVS and CDR2 is FQNEAQ. The CDR3 runs to 18 residues. V shed 5 bases and J 5 bases; nucleotides not matched to a gene: 19. The CDR3 nucleotides are TGTGCCAGCAGCCAGCAAAGCGTGGGCAGGGGGCGAAGAACTGAAGCTTTCTTT. This codes for CASSQQSVGRGRRTEAFF. The full variable domain, in which reference TRBV7-8 and TRBJ1-1 provide the parts outside the CDR3, is GAGVSQSPRYKVAKRGQDVALRCDPISGHVSLFWYQQALGQGPEFLTYFQNEAQLDKSGLPSDRFFAERPEGSVSTLKIQRTQQEDSAVYLCASSQQSVGRGRRTEAFFGQGTRLTVV.

V gene TRBV7-3 combines with J gene TRBJ2-1; a weak D match, TRBD1 (6 bases). Germline-derived CDR1 and CDR2 are SGHTA and FQGTGA. There are 14 residues in the CDR3. V lost 3 bases to trimming and J lost 8 bases, with 14 bases between them. DNA of the CDR3: TGTGCCAGCAGCTTGGGACAATGGGACCATGAGCAGTTCTTC. Translation gives CASSLGQWDHEQFF.

This clonotype was seen more than once but under ten times. This chain uses TRBV30 with TRBJ1-6; possible D gene TRBD1, 6 bases. The CDR3 spans 16 residues. Germline assignment: CDR1 GTSNPN and CDR2 SVGIG (reference sequence). Trimming stripped 2 bases from V and 7 bases from J, with 18 bases between. Here the CDR3 reads CAWSTQPGTRNSPLHF. CDR3 coding DNA: TGTGCCTGGAGTACACAACCCGGGACAAGAAATTCACCCCTCCACTTT.